This record looks at one T cell receptor beta chain sequence and its context. Its antigen is unknown. With a much larger clone just one base away, this may be a read error. The data derive from a study of T cells in Graves' hyperthyroidism and ophthalmopathy (dated 2019 in TCRdb). Describing the broader study: A discovery cohort of approximately 97 patients, approximately 45 with Graves' ophthalmopathy and approximately 60 with stable Graves' hyperthyroidism, was used to find distinguishing TCR V-J signatures. An independent validation cohort of around 20 hyperthyroidism patients and some 15 patients who later progressed to ophthalmopathy tested prospective prediction of ophthalmopathy. After blood sampling, hyperthyroidism patients were treated with methimazole at a starting dose of 30 mg daily, and ophthalmopathy patients were treated with high-dose intravenous methylprednisolone. The 95 to 100 discovery patients were randomly split 7:3 into training and test sets. The paper reports TCR Vbeta CDR3 sequencing of more than 120 peripheral blood samples: 43 ophthalmopathy, 70 to 85 hyperthyroidism and approximately 17 progressor patients. In six Graves' hyperthyroidism patients, the study also compared T-cell repertoires from thyroid tissue with T-cell repertoires from blood.

The germline V gene yields SGHTA for CDR1 and FQGNSA for CDR2. Trimming costs V 5 bases and J 9 bases, and their ends lie 22 bases apart. Spanning cysteine to phenylalanine, the CDR3 consists of 15 amino acids. Only the CDR3 DNA stays, 45 bases, in frame from base 1. Stable Graves' hyperthyroidism was defined as the absence of progression to ophthalmopathy over 18 months of follow-up. Hyperthyroidism patients were newly diagnosed, had a disease duration of under 2 months, and were aged 18 to 65 years. Patients with uncontrolled infections, other autoimmune diseases, pregnancy or lactation were excluded. Clinical symptoms, serum thyroxine and TRAb, thyroid ultrasound, and orbital computed tomography formed the basis for the diagnoses. Total RNA was extracted using Trizol reagent, and RNA quality was assessed on an Agilent 2100 Bioanalyzer. The TCR beta CDR3 regions were amplified from RNA transcripts. For the first round of RT-PCR on the TCR CDR3, the HTBI primer set was used together with the Qiagen OneStep RT-PCR kit. Libraries were constructed in a second round of multiplex PCR, after which size selection and purification were carried out. The libraries were sequenced on an Illumina HiSeq2000 using paired-end 100 bp reads. In the authors' own workflow: SOAPnuke was used to process the raw data, throwing out any read that contained adapters or uncalled bases, had a mean Phred below 15, or lacked an exact constant-primer or identifier match. COPE v1.2.5 was used to merge the high-quality paired reads, and each unique nucleotide sequence was defined as a clonotype. MiTCR v1.1 was used to align the clonotypes against IMGT TRBV, TRBD and TRBJ reference segments. Only V-J combinations with frequency above 0.0001, covering roughly 99% of repertoires, were analysed. A TCS score was defined as the ratio between F50 (clonal expansion) and ExV (chaos), using BLOSUM62-based TCRdist between CDR3 peptides within each V-J. Welch's t-statistics and random forest reduced 514 V-J features to 10 to 15, which were used in a naive Bayes classifier (R e1071). In TCRdb, the public reads were trimmed at Q25 with fastp and aligned with MiXCR, with productive beta chains retained. Under each unique CDR3 protein, matching rows form one entry showing the most common genes and DNA. The authors' filters were not applied to this entry. Across this sample there are roughly 580,000 distinct CDR3 sequences, with approximately 44% seen only once. The ten biggest clones cover 8.2% of the sample.

Summary of the overall study and its limitations: Blood samples also contained most of the expanded thyroid clonotypes (frequency above 0.001), which suggests that blood repertoires may reflect thyroid immune responses. Sample size was not statistically predetermined, and investigators were not blinded to group allocation. A 13 V-J signature model separated ophthalmopathy from stable hyperthyroidism, with 87.88% sensitivity and roughly 81% specificity in cross-validation and 80%/75% in testing. During validation, the model predicted progression to ophthalmopathy a median of about 5.9 months ahead of onset, with more than 55% sensitivity and under 85% specificity.

The specimen sequenced was peripheral blood or thyroid tissue (not recorded which). The chain joins TRBV7-2 to TRBJ2-5; TRBD2 is possibly the D segment (5 matching bases). This TCR was sampled from a young woman with Graves' hyperthyroidism. Donor details come from another sample of the same person, matched by shared clones. At the DNA level, the sequence is TGTGCCAGCAGCCGGGATTTAGGTGATGGCGAGGCCCAGTACTTC. Its coded protein is CASSRDLGDGEAQYF.